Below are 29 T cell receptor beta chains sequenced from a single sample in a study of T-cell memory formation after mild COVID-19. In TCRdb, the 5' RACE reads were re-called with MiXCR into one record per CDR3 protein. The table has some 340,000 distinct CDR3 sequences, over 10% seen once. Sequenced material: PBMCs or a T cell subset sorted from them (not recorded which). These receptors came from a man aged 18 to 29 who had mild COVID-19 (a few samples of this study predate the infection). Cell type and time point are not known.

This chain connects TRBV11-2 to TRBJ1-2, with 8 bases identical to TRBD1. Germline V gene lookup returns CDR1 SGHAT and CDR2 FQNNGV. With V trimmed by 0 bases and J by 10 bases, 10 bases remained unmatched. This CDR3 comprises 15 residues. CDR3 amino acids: CASSLDPGGQGPYTF. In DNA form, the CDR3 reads TGTGCCAGCAGCTTAGACCCCGGAGGACAGGGACCCTACACCTTC.

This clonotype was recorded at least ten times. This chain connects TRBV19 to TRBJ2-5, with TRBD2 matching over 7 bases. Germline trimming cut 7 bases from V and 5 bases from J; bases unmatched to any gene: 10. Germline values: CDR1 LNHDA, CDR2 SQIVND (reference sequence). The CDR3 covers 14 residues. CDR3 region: CASKRDSGRETQYF. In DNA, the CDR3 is TGTGCCAGTAAGAGGGACTCCGGGAGGGAGACCCAGTACTTC.

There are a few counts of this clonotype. The CDR3 sequence: CASSIDRGELFF. The CDR3 DNA follows: TGCGCCAGCAGCATCGACAGGGGGGAGCTGTTTTTT. The genes are TRBV5-1 and TRBJ2-2; D might be TRBD1 (6 bases). The CDR3 length is 12 residues. Trimming took 4 bases from V and 8 from J, leaving 9 bases between them. Germline assignment: CDR1 SGHRS and CDR2 YFSETQ.

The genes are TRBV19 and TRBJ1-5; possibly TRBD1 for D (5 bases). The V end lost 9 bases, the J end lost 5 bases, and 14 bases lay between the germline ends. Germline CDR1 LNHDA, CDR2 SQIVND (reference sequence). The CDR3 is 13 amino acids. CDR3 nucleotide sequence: TGTGCCAGCACGGGACGGTTCGATCAGCCCCAGCATTTT. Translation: CASTGRFDQPQHF.

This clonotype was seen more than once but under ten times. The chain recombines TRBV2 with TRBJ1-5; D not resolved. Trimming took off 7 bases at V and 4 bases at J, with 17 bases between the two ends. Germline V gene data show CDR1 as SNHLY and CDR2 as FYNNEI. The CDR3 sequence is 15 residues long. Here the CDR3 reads CASNLLRALNQPQHF. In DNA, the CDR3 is TGTGCCAGCAATCTCCTTCGGGCACTTAATCAGCCCCAGCATTTT. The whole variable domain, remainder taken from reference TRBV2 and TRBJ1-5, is EPEVTQTPSHQVTQMGQEVILRCVPISNHLYFYWYRQILGQKVEFLVSFYNNEISEKSEIFDDQFSVERPDGSNFTLKIRSTKLEDSAMYFCASNLLRALNQPQHFGDGTRLSIL.

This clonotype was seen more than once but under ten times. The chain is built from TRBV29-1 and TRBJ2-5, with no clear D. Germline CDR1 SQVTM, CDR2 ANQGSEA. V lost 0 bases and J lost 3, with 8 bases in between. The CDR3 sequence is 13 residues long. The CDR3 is CSVEEGLEETQYF. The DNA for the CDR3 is TGCAGCGTTGAAGAGGGGTTGGAAGAGACCCAGTACTTC.

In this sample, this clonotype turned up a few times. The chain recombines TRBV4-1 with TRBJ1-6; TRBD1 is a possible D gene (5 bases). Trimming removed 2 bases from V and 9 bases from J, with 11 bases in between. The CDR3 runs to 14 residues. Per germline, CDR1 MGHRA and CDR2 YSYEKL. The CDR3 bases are TGCGCCAGCAGCCAAACAGGTGGCGGTTCACCCCTCCACTTT. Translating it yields CASSQTGGGSPLHF.

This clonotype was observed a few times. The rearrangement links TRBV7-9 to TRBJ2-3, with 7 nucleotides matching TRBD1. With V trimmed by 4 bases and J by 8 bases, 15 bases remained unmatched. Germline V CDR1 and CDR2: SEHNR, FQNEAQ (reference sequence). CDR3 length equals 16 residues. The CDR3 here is CASSSQQGDPSGTQYF. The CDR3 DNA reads TGTGCCAGCAGCTCGCAGCAGGGGGACCCCTCGGGTACGCAGTATTTT. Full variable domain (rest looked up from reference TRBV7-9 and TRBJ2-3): DTGVSQNPRHKITKRGQNVTFRCDPISEHNRLYWYRQTLGQGPEFLTYFQNEAQLEKSRLLSDRFSAERPKGSFSTLEIQRTEQGDSAMYLCASSSQQGDPSGTQYFGPGTRLTVL.

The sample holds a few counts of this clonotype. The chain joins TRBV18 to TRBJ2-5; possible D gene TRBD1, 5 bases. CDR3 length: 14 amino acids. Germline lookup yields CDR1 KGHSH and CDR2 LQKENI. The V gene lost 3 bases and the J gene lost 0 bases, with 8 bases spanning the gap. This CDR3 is CASSPDSNQETQYF. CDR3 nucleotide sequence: TGTGCCAGCTCACCCGACAGCAACCAAGAGACCCAGTACTTC.

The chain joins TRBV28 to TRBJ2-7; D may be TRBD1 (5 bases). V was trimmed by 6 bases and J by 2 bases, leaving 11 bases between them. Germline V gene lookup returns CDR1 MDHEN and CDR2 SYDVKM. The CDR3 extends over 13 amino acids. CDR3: CASSWGGAYEQYV. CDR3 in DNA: TGTGCCAGCAGCTGGGGCGGAGCCTACGAGCAGTACGTC.

CDR3 sequence reads: CASSSGTAPGANVLTF. The CDR3 DNA sequence: TGCGCCAGCAGCTCGGGGACAGCCCCTGGGGCCAACGTCCTGACTTTC. This chain uses TRBV5-1 with TRBJ2-6, with TRBD1 matching over 7 bases. J gave up 2 bases and V 3 bases, and 5 bases lay outside the gene matches. The CDR3 totals 16 residues. Germline lookup yields CDR1 SGHRS and CDR2 YFSETQ.

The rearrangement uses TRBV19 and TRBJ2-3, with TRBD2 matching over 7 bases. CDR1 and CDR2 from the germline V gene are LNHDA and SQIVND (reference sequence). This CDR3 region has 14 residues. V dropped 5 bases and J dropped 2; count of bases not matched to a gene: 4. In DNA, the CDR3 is TGTGCCAGTAGTGGGCTAGCGGCCACAGATACGCAGTATTTT. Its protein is CASSGLAATDTQYF.

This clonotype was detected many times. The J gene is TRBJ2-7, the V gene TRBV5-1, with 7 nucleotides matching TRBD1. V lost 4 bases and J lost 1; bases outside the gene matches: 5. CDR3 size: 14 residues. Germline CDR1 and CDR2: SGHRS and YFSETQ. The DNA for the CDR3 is TGCGCCAGCAGCCCGACAGGGAATTCCTACGAGCAGTACGTC. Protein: CASSPTGNSYEQYV.

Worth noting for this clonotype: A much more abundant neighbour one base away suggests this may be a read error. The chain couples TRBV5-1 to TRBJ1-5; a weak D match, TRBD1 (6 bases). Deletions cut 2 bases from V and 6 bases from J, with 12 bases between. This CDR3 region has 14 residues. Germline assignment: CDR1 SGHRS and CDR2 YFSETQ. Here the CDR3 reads CASSFGGDSQPQHF. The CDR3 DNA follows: TGCGCCAGCAGCTTCGGGGGCGATAGTCAGCCCCAGCATTTT.

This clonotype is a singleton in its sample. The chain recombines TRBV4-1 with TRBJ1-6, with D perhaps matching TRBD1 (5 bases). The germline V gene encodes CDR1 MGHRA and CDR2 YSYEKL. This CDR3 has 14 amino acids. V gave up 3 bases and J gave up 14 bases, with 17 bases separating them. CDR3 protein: CASSHGTAGGALHF. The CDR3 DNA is TGCGCCAGCAGCCACGGGACCGCCGGGGGGGCCCTCCACTTT.

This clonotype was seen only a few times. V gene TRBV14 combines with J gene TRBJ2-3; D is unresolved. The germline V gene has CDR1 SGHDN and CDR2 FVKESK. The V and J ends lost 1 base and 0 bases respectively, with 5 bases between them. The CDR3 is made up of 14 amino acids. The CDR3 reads CASSQVDSTDTQYF. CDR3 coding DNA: TGTGCCAGCAGCCAAGTCGACAGCACAGATACGCAGTATTTT.

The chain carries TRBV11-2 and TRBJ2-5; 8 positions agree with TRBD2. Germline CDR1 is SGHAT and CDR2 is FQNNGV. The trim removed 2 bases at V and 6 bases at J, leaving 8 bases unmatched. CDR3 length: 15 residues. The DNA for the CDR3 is TGTGCCAGCAGCTTAACAGCGGGGGCCGGGAAGACCCAGTACTTC. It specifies CASSLTAGAGKTQYF.

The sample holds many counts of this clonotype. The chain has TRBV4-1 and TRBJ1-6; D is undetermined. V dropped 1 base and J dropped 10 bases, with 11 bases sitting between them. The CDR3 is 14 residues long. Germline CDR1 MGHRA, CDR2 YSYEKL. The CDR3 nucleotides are TGCGCCAGCAGCCAAGGGGCCGGGGAATCACCCCTCCACTTT. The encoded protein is CASSQGAGESPLHF.

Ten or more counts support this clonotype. CDR3: CASSQRVNTEAFF. Here the CDR3 DNA reads TGTGCCAGCAGCCAAAGGGTGAACACTGAAGCTTTCTTT. This chain links TRBV3-1 with TRBJ1-1; D is ambiguous. Germline lookup yields CDR1 LGHDT and CDR2 YNNKEL (reference sequence). Between the trimmed V and J ends, which lost 2 bases and 0 bases, there was a span of 4 bases. The CDR3 is made up of 13 amino acids.

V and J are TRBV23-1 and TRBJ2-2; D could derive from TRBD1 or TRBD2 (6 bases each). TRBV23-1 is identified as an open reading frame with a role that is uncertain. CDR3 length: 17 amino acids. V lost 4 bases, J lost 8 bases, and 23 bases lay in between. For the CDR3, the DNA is TGCGCCAGCAGTCCCCGGGTGGCTGTACAGGGACTTGGGGAGCTGTTTTTT. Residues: CASSPRVAVQGLGELFF.

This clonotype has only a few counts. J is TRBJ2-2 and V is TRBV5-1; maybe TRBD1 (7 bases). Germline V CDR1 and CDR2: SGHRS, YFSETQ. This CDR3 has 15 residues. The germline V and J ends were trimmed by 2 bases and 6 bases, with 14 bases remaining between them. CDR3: CASSFNTGEAGELFF. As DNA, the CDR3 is TGCGCCAGCAGCTTTAATACAGGGGAGGCCGGGGAGCTGTTTTTT. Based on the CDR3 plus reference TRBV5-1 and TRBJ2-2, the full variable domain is KAGVTQTPRYLIKTRGQQVTLSCSPISGHRSVSWYQQTPGQGLQFLFEYFSETQRNKGNFPGRFSGRQFSNSRSEMNVSTLELGDSALYLCASSFNTGEAGELFFGEGSRLTVL.

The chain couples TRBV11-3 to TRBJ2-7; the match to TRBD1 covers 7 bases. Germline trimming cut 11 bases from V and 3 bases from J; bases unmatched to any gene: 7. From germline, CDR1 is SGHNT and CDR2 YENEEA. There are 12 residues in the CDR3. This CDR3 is CALPTGLYEQYV. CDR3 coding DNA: TGTGCCCTTCCGACAGGGCTCTACGAGCAGTACGTC.

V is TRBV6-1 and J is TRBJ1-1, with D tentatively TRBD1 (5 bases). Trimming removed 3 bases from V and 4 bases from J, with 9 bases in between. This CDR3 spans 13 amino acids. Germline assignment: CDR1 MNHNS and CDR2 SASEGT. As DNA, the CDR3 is TGTGCCAGCAGTGATATGGGGGGCACTGAAGCTTTCTTT. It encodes CASSDMGGTEAFF.

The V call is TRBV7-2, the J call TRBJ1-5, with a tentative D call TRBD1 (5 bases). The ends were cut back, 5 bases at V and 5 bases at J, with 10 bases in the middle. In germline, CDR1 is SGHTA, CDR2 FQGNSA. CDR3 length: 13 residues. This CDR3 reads CASSVRGDQPQHF. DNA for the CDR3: TGTGCCAGCAGCGTCCGGGGGGATCAGCCCCAGCATTTT.

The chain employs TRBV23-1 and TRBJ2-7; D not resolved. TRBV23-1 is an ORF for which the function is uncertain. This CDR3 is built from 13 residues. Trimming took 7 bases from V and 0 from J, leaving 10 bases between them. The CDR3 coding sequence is TGCGCCAGCAATGCAGGAAGCTCCTACGAGCAGTACGTC. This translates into CASNAGSSYEQYV.

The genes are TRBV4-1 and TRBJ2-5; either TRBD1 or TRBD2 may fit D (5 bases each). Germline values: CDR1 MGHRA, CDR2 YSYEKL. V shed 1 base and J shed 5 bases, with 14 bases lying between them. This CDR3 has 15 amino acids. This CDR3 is CASSQAQGRGETQYF. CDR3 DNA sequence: TGCGCCAGCAGCCAAGCCCAGGGACGAGGGGAGACCCAGTACTTC.

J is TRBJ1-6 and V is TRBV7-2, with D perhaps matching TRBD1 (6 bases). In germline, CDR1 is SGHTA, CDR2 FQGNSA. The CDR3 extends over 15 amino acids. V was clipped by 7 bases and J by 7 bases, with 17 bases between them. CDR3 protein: CASTGGRALNSPLHF. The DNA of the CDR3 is TGTGCCAGCACCGGGGGCAGGGCACTAAATTCACCCCTCCACTTT. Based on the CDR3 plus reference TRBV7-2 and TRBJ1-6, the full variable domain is GAGVSQSPSNKVTEKGKDVELRCDPISGHTALYWYRQSLGQGLEFLIYFQGNSAPDKSGLPSDRFSAERTGGSVSTLTIQRTQQEDSAVYLCASTGGRALNSPLHFGNGTRLTVT.

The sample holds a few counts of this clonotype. The CDR3 DNA reads as TGCGCCAGCAGCCAAGGGAGCCGGGACGGCAATCAGCCCCAGCATTTT. Protein sequence: CASSQGSRDGNQPQHF. The chain uses TRBV4-1 and TRBJ1-5, with TRBD1 as a possible D gene (5 bases). CDR1 and CDR2 (germline): MGHRA, YSYEKL. Between the trimmed V and J ends, which lost 1 base and 2 bases, there was a span of 12 bases. The CDR3 is 16 amino acids.

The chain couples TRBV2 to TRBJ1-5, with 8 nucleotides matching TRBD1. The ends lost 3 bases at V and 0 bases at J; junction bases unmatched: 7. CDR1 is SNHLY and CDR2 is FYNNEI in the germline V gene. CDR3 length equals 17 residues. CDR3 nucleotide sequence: TGTGCCAGCAGTGAGCCTGGGACAGGTTATAGCAATCAGCCCCAGCATTTT. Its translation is CASSEPGTGYSNQPQHF.